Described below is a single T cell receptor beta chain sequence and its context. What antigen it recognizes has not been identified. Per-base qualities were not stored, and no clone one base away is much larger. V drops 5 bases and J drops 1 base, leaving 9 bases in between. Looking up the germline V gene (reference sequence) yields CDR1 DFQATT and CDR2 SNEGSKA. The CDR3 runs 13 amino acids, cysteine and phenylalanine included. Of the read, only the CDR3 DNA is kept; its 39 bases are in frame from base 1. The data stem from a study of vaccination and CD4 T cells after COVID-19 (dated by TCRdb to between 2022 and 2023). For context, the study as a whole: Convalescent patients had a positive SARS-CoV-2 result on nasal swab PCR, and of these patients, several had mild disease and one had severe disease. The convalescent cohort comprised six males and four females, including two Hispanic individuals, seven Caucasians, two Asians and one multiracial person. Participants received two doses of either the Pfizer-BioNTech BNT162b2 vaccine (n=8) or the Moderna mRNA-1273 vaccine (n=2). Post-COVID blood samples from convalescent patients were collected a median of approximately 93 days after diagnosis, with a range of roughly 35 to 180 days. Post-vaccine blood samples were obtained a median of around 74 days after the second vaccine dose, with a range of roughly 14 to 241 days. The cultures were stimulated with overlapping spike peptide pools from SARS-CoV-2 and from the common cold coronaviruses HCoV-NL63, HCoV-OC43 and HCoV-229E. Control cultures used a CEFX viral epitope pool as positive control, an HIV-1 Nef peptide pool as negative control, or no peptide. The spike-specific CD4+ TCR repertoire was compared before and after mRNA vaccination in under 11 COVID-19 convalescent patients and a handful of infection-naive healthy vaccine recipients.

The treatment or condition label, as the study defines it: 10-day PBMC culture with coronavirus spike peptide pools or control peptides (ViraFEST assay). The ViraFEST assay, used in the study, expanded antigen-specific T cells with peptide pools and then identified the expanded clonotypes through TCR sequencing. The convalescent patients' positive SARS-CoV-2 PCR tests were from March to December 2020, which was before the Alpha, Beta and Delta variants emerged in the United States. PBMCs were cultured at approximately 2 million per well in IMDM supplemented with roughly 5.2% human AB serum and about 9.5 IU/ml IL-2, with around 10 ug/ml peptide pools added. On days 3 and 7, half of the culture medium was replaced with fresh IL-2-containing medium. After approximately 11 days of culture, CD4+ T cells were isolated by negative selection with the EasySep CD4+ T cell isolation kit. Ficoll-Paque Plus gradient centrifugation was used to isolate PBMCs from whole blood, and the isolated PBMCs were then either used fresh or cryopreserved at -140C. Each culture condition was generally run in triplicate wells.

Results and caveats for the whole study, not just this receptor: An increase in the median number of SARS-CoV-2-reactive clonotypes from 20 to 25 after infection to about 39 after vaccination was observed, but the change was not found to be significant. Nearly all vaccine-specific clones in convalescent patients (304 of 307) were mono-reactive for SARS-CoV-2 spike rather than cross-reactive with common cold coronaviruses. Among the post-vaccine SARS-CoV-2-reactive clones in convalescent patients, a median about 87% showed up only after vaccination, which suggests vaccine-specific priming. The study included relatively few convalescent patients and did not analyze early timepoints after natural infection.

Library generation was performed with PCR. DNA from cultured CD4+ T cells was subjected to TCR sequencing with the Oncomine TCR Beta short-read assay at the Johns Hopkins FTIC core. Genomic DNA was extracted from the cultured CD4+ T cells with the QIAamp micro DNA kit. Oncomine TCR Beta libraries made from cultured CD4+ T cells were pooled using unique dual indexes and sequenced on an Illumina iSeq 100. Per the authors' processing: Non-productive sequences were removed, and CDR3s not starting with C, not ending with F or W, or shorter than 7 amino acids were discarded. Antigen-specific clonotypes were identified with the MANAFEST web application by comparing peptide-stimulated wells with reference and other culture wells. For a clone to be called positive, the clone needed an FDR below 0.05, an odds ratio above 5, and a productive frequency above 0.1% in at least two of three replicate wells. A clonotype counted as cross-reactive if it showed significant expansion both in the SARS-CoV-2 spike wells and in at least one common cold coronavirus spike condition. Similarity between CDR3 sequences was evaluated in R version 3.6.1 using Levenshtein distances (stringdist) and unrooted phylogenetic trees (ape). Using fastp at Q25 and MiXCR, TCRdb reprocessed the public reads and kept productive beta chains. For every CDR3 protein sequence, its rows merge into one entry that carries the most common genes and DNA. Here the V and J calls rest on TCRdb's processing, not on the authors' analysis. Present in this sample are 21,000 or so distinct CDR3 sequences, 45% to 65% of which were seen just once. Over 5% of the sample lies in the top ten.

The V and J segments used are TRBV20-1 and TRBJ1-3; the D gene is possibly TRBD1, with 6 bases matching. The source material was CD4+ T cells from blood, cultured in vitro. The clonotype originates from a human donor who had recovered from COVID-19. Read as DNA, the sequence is TGCAGTGCTTCTGGACAGTCTGGAAACACCATATATTTT. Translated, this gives CSASGQSGNTIYF.